This T cell receptor (beta chain) was captured in a study of Graves' ophthalmopathy and Graves' hyperthyroidism. The TCR beta CDR3 regions underwent amplification from RNA transcripts. The first round was an RT-PCR with HTBI primers, and the second round was a multiplex PCR. Each CDR3 protein is one row after TCRdb ran MiXCR on the multiplex PCR reads. The sample contains about half a million distinct CDR3 sequences, approximately 15% of which appear only once. The CDR3 spans 17 residues. Germline CDR1 MNHEY, CDR2 SMNVEV (reference sequence). As concerns this clonotype: The junction differs from germline at one of its ends, possibly a read error.

The clonotype originates from a woman aged 25 to 45 with Graves' ophthalmopathy. The material sequenced was blood. This sequence joins TRBV27 and TRBJ1-1, with 10 bases lining up with TRBD1. CDR3 sequence: CASSISGTGVLGTEAFF. CDR3 in DNA: TGTGCCAGCAGTATATCCGGGACAGGGGTTTTAGGCACTGAAGCTTTCTTT.